The T cell receptor (beta chain) under discussion was sequenced for a study of blood T cell repertoires in COVID-19. Study at large: From T cells, B-cell-depleted T cells, or PBMCs came the material, which was cDNA or gDNA.

CDR3 size: 18 residues. The germline V gene has CDR1 LGHNA and CDR2 YNFKEQ. V was shortened by 1 base and J by 0 bases, with 16 bases between the two germline ends. Per the authors' pipeline: Nucleated cell counts were estimated from reference gene primer amplification. The repertoire was sequenced with immunoSEQ multiplex PCR; TCRdb's copy has only in-frame clones and lacks some. The V and J calls and the clone size are those of that table, but D and trimming were determined from the DNA. The sample consists of roughly 260,000 clones, around 82% of them appearing once. The sample was peripheral blood. The chain employs TRBV4-2 and TRBJ2-1; D unclear. The receptor was derived from an older woman with acute or convalescent COVID-19. CDR3 bases: TGTGCCAGCAGCCAAGTCGCGGCCTTTGTGAGCTCCTACAATGAGCAGTTCTTC. It is translated as CASSQVAAFVSSYNEQFF.